The 23 T cell receptor beta chains in this list originate from one sample, sequenced in a study of cytomegalovirus exposure and HLA in healthy donors. PCR was performed using 60 Vbeta and 13 Jbeta primers. Assay used: immunoSEQ multiplex PCR; TCRdb lists only in-frame clones, some missing. This listing includes around 100,000 clones. Sequences were obtained from PBMCs. The source of these receptors is a man in his forties or fifties in good health and CMV-seronegative.

V is TRBV7-2 and J is TRBJ1-5, with D unresolved. The germline V gene encodes CDR1 SGHTA and CDR2 FQGNSA. V lost 1 base and J lost 7, with 11 bases in between. The CDR3 covers 14 residues. The CDR3 sequence: CASSLGQNNQPQHF. CDR3 DNA: TGTGCCAGCAGCTTAGGGCAGAACAACCAGCCCCAGCATTTT.

This chain joins TRBV15 and TRBJ2-1, with D possibly TRBD1 on 5 matching bases. V shed 3 bases and J shed 4 bases, with 10 bases lying between them. The CDR3 contains 14 residues. CDR1 is LNHNV, CDR2 YYDKDF, per germline (reference sequence). CDR3 sequence: CATSRGGAYNEQFF. As DNA, the CDR3 is TGTGCCACCAGCAGGGGTGGGGCGTACAATGAGCAGTTCTTC.

The V gene is TRBV6-5, the J gene TRBJ1-6; 8 bases fit TRBD1. This CDR3 spans 14 amino acids. Looked up from germline, CDR1 is MNHEY and CDR2 is SVGAGI. V lost 1 base, J lost 10 bases, and 3 bases stayed unmatched. The CDR3 bases are TGTGCCAGCAGTTACTTGACAGGGGTGTCACCCCTCCACTTT. Its protein is CASSYLTGVSPLHF.

This sequence joins TRBV10-3 and TRBJ2-5; 9 bases map to TRBD1. The trim removed 2 bases at V and 7 bases at J, leaving 5 bases unmatched. Germline assignment: CDR1 ENHRY and CDR2 SYGVKD. The CDR3 consists of 14 residues. The CDR3 is CAISEGTGTGTQYF. The CDR3 DNA reads TGTGCCATCAGTGAGGGGACAGGGACGGGGACCCAGTACTTC.

This chain's CDR3 is CASSPSAGPTDTQYF. Written as DNA, the CDR3 is TGTGCCAGCTCACCCTCAGCGGGACCCACAGATACGCAGTATTTT. The chain has TRBV18 and TRBJ2-3; 7 nucleotides match TRBD2. The trim removed 3 bases at V and 2 bases at J, leaving 5 bases unmatched. Germline CDR1 and CDR2: KGHSH and LQKENI. CDR3 length: 15 amino acids.

This sequence joins TRBV30 and TRBJ1-5, with D possibly TRBD1 on 5 matching bases. Trimming removed 1 base at V and 6 bases at J, with 13 bases between. In germline, CDR1 is GTSNPN, CDR2 SVGIG (reference sequence). The CDR3 runs to 14 residues. The CDR3 DNA is TGTGCCTGGAGTGCCGCTCGGGGGTCTCAGCCCCAGCATTTT. It yields the protein CAWSAARGSQPQHF.

The chain recombines TRBV7-9 with TRBJ2-7; D gene uncertain. Germline values: CDR1 SEHNR, CDR2 FQNEAQ (reference sequence). There are 13 residues in the CDR3. Trimming stripped 2 bases from V and 1 base from J, with 6 bases between. The CDR3 DNA sequence: TGTGCCAGCAGCTTATCAGATTCCTACGAGCAGTACTTC. It translates to CASSLSDSYEQYF.

This chain connects TRBV5-6 to TRBJ1-5; possibly TRBD1 for D (5 bases). Trimming took off 0 bases at V and 0 bases at J, with 13 bases between the two ends. This CDR3 spans 17 amino acids. CDR1 is SGHDT, CDR2 YYEEEE, per germline. The CDR3 protein is CASSLGPGQGSNQPQHF. The CDR3 DNA reads as TGTGCCAGCAGCTTGGGGCCCGGGCAGGGTAGCAATCAGCCCCAGCATTTT. The full variable domain, with the rest looked up from reference TRBV5-6 and TRBJ1-5, is DAGVTQSPTHLIKTRGQQVTLRCSPKSGHDTVSWYQQALGQGPQFIFQYYEEEERQRGNFPDRFSGHQFPNYSSELNVNALLLGDSALYLCASSLGPGQGSNQPQHFGDGTRLSIL.

The CDR3 loop is CASSQSGRNTEAFF. The CDR3, as DNA: TGTGCCAGCAGCCAATCTGGGAGAAACACTGAAGCTTTCTTT. V usage is TRBV16 and J usage is TRBJ1-1; no definite D call. Trimming removed 0 bases at V and 2 bases at J, with 7 bases between. The CDR3 contains 14 residues. Germline V gene data show CDR1 as KGHSY and CDR2 as FQNENV. The complete variable domain, with remaining parts taken from reference TRBV16 and TRBJ1-1, reads GEEVAQTPKHLVRGEGQKAKLYCAPIKGHSYVFWYQQVLKNEFKFLISFQNENVFDETGMPKERFSAKCLPNSPCSLEIQATKLEDSAVYFCASSQSGRNTEAFFGQGTRLTVV.

The rearrangement joins TRBV4-2 to TRBJ1-2, with TRBD1 identical over 9 bases. With V trimmed by 4 bases and J by 4 bases, 7 bases remained unmatched. Germline CDR1 and CDR2: LGHNA and YNFKEQ. The length of the CDR3 is 15 residues. CDR3 region: CASSLDTGQGYGYTF. In DNA, the CDR3 is TGTGCCAGCAGCCTAGATACGGGACAGGGCTATGGCTACACCTTC.

The chain employs TRBV12-5 and TRBJ1-2, with 7 bases fitting TRBD1. The germline V gene has CDR1 LGHNT and CDR2 FRNRAP. The CDR3 runs to 14 residues. Germline trimming cut 1 base from V and 3 bases from J; bases unmatched to any gene: 2. CDR3 sequence reads: CASGLARGDYGYTF. For the CDR3, the DNA is TGTGCTAGTGGTTTGGCCAGGGGGGACTATGGCTACACCTTC.

The chain couples TRBV7-9 to TRBJ2-1; tentative D call: TRBD2 (5 bases). This CDR3 has 16 amino acids. The germline gives CDR1 SEHNR, CDR2 FQNEAQ (reference sequence). V dropped 5 bases and J dropped 1 base, with 15 bases sitting between them. In nucleotides, the CDR3 is TGTGCCAGCAGCGCCCGGGATCGCATTTCCTACAATGAGCAGTTCTTC. This gives the protein CASSARDRISYNEQFF. The full variable domain, its missing parts supplied by reference TRBV7-9 and TRBJ2-1, is DTGVSQNPRHKITKRGQNVTFRCDPISEHNRLYWYRQTLGQGPEFLTYFQNEAQLEKSRLLSDRFSAERPKGSFSTLEIQRTEQGDSAMYLCASSARDRISYNEQFFGPGTRLTVL.

The chain has TRBV19 and TRBJ1-5, with D perhaps TRBD1 (5 bases). This CDR3 is 15 amino acids long. Germline assignment: CDR1 LNHDA and CDR2 SQIVND (reference sequence). The V and J ends lost 7 bases and 3 bases respectively, with 16 bases between them. In nucleotides, the CDR3 is TGTGCCAGTAACCCCCACCGACAGAACAATCAGCCCCAGCATTTT. Amino acid sequence: CASNPHRQNNQPQHF.

The V call is TRBV5-1, the J call TRBJ2-2, with TRBD1 as a possible D gene (5 bases). The V and J ends lost 4 bases and 7 bases respectively, with 14 bases between them. CDR1 and CDR2 from the germline V gene are SGHRS and YFSETQ. There are 14 residues in the CDR3. CDR3 residues: CASSLLTGGGELFF. In DNA form, the CDR3 reads TGCGCCAGCAGCCTTCTAACAGGTGGCGGGGAGCTGTTTTTT.

The chain links TRBV25-1 to TRBJ2-5, with D possibly matching TRBD1 (6 bases). This CDR3 contains 15 residues. V lost 4 bases to trimming and J lost 4 bases, with 16 bases between them. Germline V lookup: CDR1 MGHDK, CDR2 SYGVNS. CDR3 sequence reads: CASSAWDGRGETQYF. CDR3 coding DNA: TGTGCCAGCAGTGCCTGGGACGGCAGGGGAGAGACCCAGTACTTC.

The chain combines TRBV29-1 with TRBJ1-4; D is ambiguous. The germline gives CDR1 SQVTM, CDR2 ANQGSEA. The length of the CDR3 is 14 residues. Trimming took off 6 bases at V and 0 bases at J, with 11 bases between the two ends. The CDR3 region has the DNA TGCAGCGTCGGCGCGACACCAACTAATGAAAAACTGTTTTTT. Its protein product is CSVGATPTNEKLFF.

The rearrangement joins TRBV19 to TRBJ2-1; 9 bases line up with TRBD1. The V segment lost 3 bases and the J segment 3 bases; nucleotides outside the gene matches: 3. Germline assignment: CDR1 LNHDA and CDR2 SQIVND (reference sequence). CDR3 length equals 15 residues. The CDR3 sequence is CASSITGGNYNEQFF. The CDR3 DNA reads TGTGCCAGTAGTATCACAGGGGGCAACTACAATGAGCAGTTCTTC.

V usage is TRBV6-6 and J usage is TRBJ2-1, with 9 bases aligning to TRBD2. Germline CDR1 is MNHNY and CDR2 is SVGAGI (reference sequence). The CDR3 extends over 15 amino acids. The trim removed 0 bases at V and 7 bases at J, leaving 4 bases unmatched. The CDR3 region has the DNA TGTGCCAGCAGTTACTCGGCGCGGGGGGGTAATGAGCAGTTCTTC. It codes for CASSYSARGGNEQFF.

The rearrangement uses TRBV2 and TRBJ1-4, with TRBD1 matching over 9 bases. CDR1 SNHLY and CDR2 FYNNEI come from the germline V gene. The CDR3 loop spans 15 amino acids. V shed 6 bases, J shed 6 bases, and the junction held 8 bases outside the gene matches. CDR3 nucleotide sequence: TGTGCCAGCAGCCGGGGACAGGGTAGTGATGAAAAACTGTTTTTT. Translation: CASSRGQGSDEKLFF.

CDR3 amino acids: CAWSNKGQRSYEQYF. CDR3 nucleotide sequence: TGTGCCTGGAGCAACAAAGGACAGAGGTCTTACGAGCAGTACTTC. The V and J genes are TRBV30 and TRBJ2-7, with D maybe TRBD1 (6 bases). CDR1 is GTSNPN and CDR2 is SVGIG in the germline V gene (reference sequence). Trimming removed 3 bases at V and 4 bases at J, with 19 bases between. The CDR3 spans 15 residues. Complete variable domain (other parts from reference TRBV30 and TRBJ2-7): SQTIHQWPATLVQPVGSPLSLECTVEGTSNPNLYWYRQAAGRGLQLLFYSVGIGQISSEVPQNLSASRPQDRQFILSSKKLLLSDSGFYLCAWSNKGQRSYEQYFGPGTRLTVT.

The chain joins TRBV30 to TRBJ2-3; D is uncertain. The germline V gene has CDR1 GTSNPN and CDR2 SVGIG (reference sequence). V lost 7 bases and J lost 0, with 11 bases in between. This CDR3 region has 13 residues. CDR3 sequence (DNA): TGTGCCTCCACTTTCGGTAGCACAGATACGCAGTATTTT. This sequence encodes CASTFGSTDTQYF.

The genes are TRBV5-1 and TRBJ1-3; the match to TRBD1 covers 7 bases. Per the germline V gene, CDR1 is SGHRS and CDR2 is YFSETQ. The CDR3 spans 13 residues. The V gene end was trimmed by 7 bases and the J gene end by 2 bases; junction bases not matched to a gene: 3. The CDR3 DNA sequence: TGCGCCAGCGGAGACAGGGCTGGAAACACCATATATTTT. Translation gives CASGDRAGNTIYF.

The CDR3 here is CSVEGQAYNEQFF. For the CDR3, the DNA is TGCAGCGTTGAAGGACAGGCATACAATGAGCAGTTCTTC. This chain links TRBV29-1 with TRBJ2-1, with D maybe TRBD1 (6 bases). The germline gives CDR1 SQVTM, CDR2 ANQGSEA. The CDR3 consists of 13 residues. Trimming cost V 1 base and J 4 bases, with 8 bases left between them.